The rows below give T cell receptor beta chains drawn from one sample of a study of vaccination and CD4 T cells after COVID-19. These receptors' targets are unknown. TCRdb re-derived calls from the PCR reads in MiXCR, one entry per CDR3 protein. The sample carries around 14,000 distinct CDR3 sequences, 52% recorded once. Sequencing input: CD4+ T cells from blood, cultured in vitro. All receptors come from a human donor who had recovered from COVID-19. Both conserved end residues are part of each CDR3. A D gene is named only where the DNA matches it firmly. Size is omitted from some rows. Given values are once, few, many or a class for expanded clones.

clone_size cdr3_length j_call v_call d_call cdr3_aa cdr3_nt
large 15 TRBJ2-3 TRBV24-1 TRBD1 CATSDLRTGGDTQYF TGTGCCACCAGTGATTTGAGAACAGGGGGAGATACGCAGTATTTT
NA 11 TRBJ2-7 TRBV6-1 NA CASRSWYEQYF TGTGCCAGCAGGAGCTGGTACGAGCAGTACTTC
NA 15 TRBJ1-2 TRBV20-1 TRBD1 CSARDDGQGNQGYTF TGCAGTGCTAGAGATGATGGACAGGGAAATCAGGGCTACACCTTC
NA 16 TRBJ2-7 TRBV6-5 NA CASSYSINREAYEQYF TGTGCCAGCAGTTACTCTATAAACAGGGAAGCCTACGAGCAGTACTTC
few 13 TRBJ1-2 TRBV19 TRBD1 CASSRDRDGGYTF TGTGCCAGTAGTAGGGACAGGGACGGAGGCTACACCTTC
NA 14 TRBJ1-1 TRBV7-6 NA CASSRDQMNTEAFF TGTGCCAGCAGCCGGGACCAAATGAACACTGAAGCTTTCTTT
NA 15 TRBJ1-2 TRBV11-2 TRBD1 CASIGQGSANYGYTF TGTGCCAGCATCGGACAGGGGTCAGCTAACTATGGCTACACCTTC
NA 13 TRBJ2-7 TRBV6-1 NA CASSECGAYEQYF TGTGCCAGCAGTGAATGTGGGGCCTACGAGCAGTACTTC
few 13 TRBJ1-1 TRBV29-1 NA CSVVRAVGTEAFF TGCAGCGTTGTGAGGGCCGTGGGCACTGAAGCTTTCTTT
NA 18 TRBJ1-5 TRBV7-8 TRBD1 CASSQKGRQGGFNQPQHF TGTGCCAGCAGCCAAAAGGGTCGACAGGGGGGCTTCAATCAGCCCCAGCATTTT
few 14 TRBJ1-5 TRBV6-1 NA CASSDLGSNQPQHF TGTGCCAGCAGTGATCTGGGCAGTAATCAGCCCCAGCATTTT
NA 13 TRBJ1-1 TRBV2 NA CASRLGGPTEAFF TGTGCCAGCCGGCTCGGGGGGCCCACTGAAGCTTTCTTT
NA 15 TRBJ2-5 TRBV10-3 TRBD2 CATYGRGGHQETQYF TGTGCCACCTACGGGCGGGGGGGCCATCAAGAGACCCAGTACTTC
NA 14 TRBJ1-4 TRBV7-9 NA CASSLQGYNEKLFF TGTGCCAGCAGCCTTCAGGGATATAATGAAAAACTGTTTTTT
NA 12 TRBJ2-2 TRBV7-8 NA CASSLAFGELFF TGTGCCAGCAGCTTAGCATTCGGGGAGCTGTTTTTT